The subject of this entry is one TCR beta chain. Germline values: CDR1 MGHRA, CDR2 YSYEKL. The length of the CDR3 is 12 residues. Trimming stripped 0 bases from V and 11 bases from J, with 8 bases between. Cells designated naive CD8 were CD45RO-negative and were positively selected for CCR7, with terminally differentiated effector memory CD45RA+ cells excluded. Every contributor of samples was a Caucasian grown-up residing in Nashville, Tennessee. Every immunoSEQ plate was one replicate of a subset's evenly spread DNA. TCRdb's table, derived via immunoSEQ multiplex PCR, lists solely in-frame clones and lacks some. The sample includes about 680,000 clones, just over 90% seen only once; the top ten take about 24%. The data originate from a study of shared clonotypes between healthy human individuals. Study summary: Serving as donors were a couple of women and three men, whose ages spanned 18 to 49. Three plates were used per donor for CD4 naive, three for CD4 memory, two for CD8 naive and one for CD8 memory.

The receptor was derived from a man aged 30 to 39 in good health. Sample: naive CD8+ T cells sorted from blood. V and J are TRBV4-1 and TRBJ2-1; no firm D call. CDR3 sequence reads: CASSQDVHKQFF. CDR3 in DNA: TGCGCCAGCAGCCAAGATGTACATAAGCAGTTCTTC.